These T cell receptor beta chains were read from a single sample in a study of T cells in Graves' hyperthyroidism and ophthalmopathy. Using its own MiXCR run on the multiplex PCR reads, TCRdb lists one record per CDR3 protein. The data hold hundreds of thousands of distinct CDR3 sequences, with roughly 15% observed a single time. Input material: blood. The receptor source for this set is a woman aged 40-49 years with Graves' hyperthyroidism. Each CDR3 is given with its conserved first and last residue. D genes are given only for firm matches. Clone size is shown for a subset of rows, as once, few, many or a class of expanded clone.

TRBD1,TRBV6-1,many,TRBJ1-2,CASSAGQTPMVYTF,TGTGCCAGCAGTGCGGGACAGACCCCTATGGTCTACACCTTC
TRBD2,TRBV20-1,-,TRBJ2-3,CSARTDSSFSGRALDTQYF,TGCAGTGCTAGGACCGACAGCTCCTTTAGCGGGAGGGCCCTTGATACGCAGTATTTT
-,TRBV20-1,many,TRBJ1-4,CSARDRPGMGEKLFF,TGCAGTGCTAGAGATCGGCCGGGGATGGGTGAAAAACTGTTTTTT
TRBD1,TRBV11-2,many,TRBJ2-7,CASSLVGTGSAYEQYF,TGTGCCAGCAGCTTAGTGGGGACAGGTTCGGCCTACGAGCAGTACTTC
TRBD2,TRBV24-1,many,TRBJ2-1,CATSDFPASGRAHEQFF,TGTGCCACCAGTGATTTCCCCGCCAGCGGGAGGGCCCATGAGCAGTTCTTC
TRBD1,TRBV9,few,TRBJ2-7,CASSVGDRGRYEQYF,TGTGCCAGCAGCGTAGGAGACAGGGGTCGGTACGAGCAGTACTTC
TRBD2,TRBV6-1,few,TRBJ2-7,CASRMFLAGNYEQYF,TGTGCCAGCAGGATGTTTCTAGCGGGAAACTACGAGCAGTACTTC
-,TRBV20-1,-,TRBJ1-1,CSARGLWTGGTEAFF,TGCAGTGCTAGGGGGCTATGGACGGGGGGCACTGAAGCTTTCTTT
TRBD2,TRBV13,few,TRBJ2-2,CASRRAGVGTGELFF,TGTGCCAGCAGGCGAGCGGGAGTTGGAACCGGGGAGCTGTTTTTT
-,TRBV6-1,-,TRBJ2-7,CATGQDFYEQYF,TGTGCCACCGGACAAGACTTCTACGAGCAGTACTTC